This T cell receptor beta chain comes out of a study of shared clonotypes between healthy human individuals. Details on this clone: The antigen is unknown.

Germline lookup yields CDR1 SGHTA and CDR2 FQGNSA. V lost 4 bases to trimming and J lost 4 bases; unmatched junction nucleotides: 7. The CDR3 consists of 15 residues. Broader study findings: Among the subsets, naive ones generally showed larger estimated richness than memory ones.

TCRdb keeps only in-frame clones here, not all; method: immunoSEQ multiplex PCR. The table lists some 1 million clones, around 74% of them singletons. The receptor was isolated from a man aged 18-30 years in good health. This chain connects TRBV7-2 to TRBJ1-2; 9 bases are a match to TRBD1. Sequencing used memory CD4+ T cells sorted from blood. Subset denoted: CD45RA-negative fraction. The CDR3 nucleotides are TGTGCCAGCAGCTCCCCGGGACAGGGTACCTATGGCTACACCTTC. As protein: CASSSPGQGTYGYTF.